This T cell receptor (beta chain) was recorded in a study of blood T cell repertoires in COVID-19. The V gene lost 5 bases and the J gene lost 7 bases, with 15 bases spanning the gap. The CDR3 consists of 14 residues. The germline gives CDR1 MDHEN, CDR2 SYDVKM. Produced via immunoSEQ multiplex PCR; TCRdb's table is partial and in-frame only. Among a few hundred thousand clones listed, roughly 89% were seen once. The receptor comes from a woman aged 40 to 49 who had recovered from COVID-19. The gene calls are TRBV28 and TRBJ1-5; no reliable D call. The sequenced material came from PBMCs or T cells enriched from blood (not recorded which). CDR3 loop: CASSPTLNQQPQHF. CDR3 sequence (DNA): TGTGCCAGCAGTCCCACATTGAACCAGCAGCCCCAGCATTTT. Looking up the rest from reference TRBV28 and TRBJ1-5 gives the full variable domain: DVKVTQSSRYLVKRTGEKVFLECVQDMDHENMFWYRQDPGLGLRLIYFSYDVKMKEKGDIPEGYSVSREKKERFSLILESASTNQTSMYLCASSPTLNQQPQHFGDGTRLSIL.